This entry features one T cell receptor delta chain sequence. As yet, its antigen is unknown. TCRdb attributes to this sequence the protein of a much larger clone, which differs from the DNA translation at residue 13; a read error is likely, and the protein displayed is translated from the DNA. TCRdb re-processed the multiplex PCR reads using CATT. The sample has roughly 93,000 delta-chain clones; 0.8% to 1% are singletons. This CDR3 comprises 17 residues. The V gene's germline CDR1 is TSWWSYY and CDR2 QGS. J gave up 7 bases and V 1 base, and 14 bases lay outside the gene matches. These data are taken from a study of γδ T cells in repeated Plasmodium falciparum infection. Findings and limits, study-wide: Vdelta2-negative gammadelta repertoires appeared less diverse and less shared in Malian than Australian children.

Flow sorting of PBMC yielded separate Vgamma9/Vdelta2+ and Vdelta2-negative gammadelta T cell populations for bulk repertoire analysis. The chain uses TRDV1 and TRDJ1; 8 nucleotides agree with TRDD3. Because TCRdb records no J gene, it was assigned here through a match of the DNA to germline. The origin of this receptor is a pool of human donors (malaria-infected and uninfected, not separated). Sequenced material: gamma-delta T cells from blood. The CDR3 coding sequence is TGTGCTCTTGGGGAACCACCCCGGGATACGAGCTCCGGTAAACTCATCTTT. Amino acid sequence: CALGEPPRDTSSGKLIF.